These 10 T cell receptor beta chains originate from one sample sequenced in a study of blood T cell repertoires in COVID-19. Assay used: immunoSEQ multiplex PCR; TCRdb lists only in-frame clones, some missing. The sample consists of about 170,000 clones, around three quarters of them appearing once. Sequenced: peripheral blood. Receptors originate from a man in his 60s with acute or convalescent COVID-19.

The chain uses TRBV5-6 and TRBJ1-4; 7 bases line up with TRBD1. The trim removed 6 bases at V and 7 bases at J, leaving 6 bases unmatched. CDR1 and CDR2 from the germline V gene are SGHDT and YYEEEE. This CDR3 is built from 13 residues. The CDR3 coding sequence is TGTGCCAGCACTATGGGGACAGCTGAAAAACTGTTTTTT. It codes for CASTMGTAEKLFF.

V usage is TRBV7-8 and J usage is TRBJ2-2; TRBD2 aligns across 9 bases. V trimming: 3 bases; J trimming: 4 bases; junction bases outside the gene matches: 6. The CDR3 runs 16 residues. CDR1 and CDR2 (germline): SGHVS, FQNEAQ. The CDR3 spells CASSFLAGSFTGELFF. The CDR3 DNA sequence: TGTGCCAGCAGCTTTCTAGCGGGGTCCTTCACCGGGGAGCTGTTTTTT. The whole variable domain, filled in from reference TRBV7-8 and TRBJ2-2, reads GAGVSQSPRYKVAKRGQDVALRCDPISGHVSLFWYQQALGQGPEFLTYFQNEAQLDKSGLPSDRFFAERPEGSVSTLKIQRTQQEDSAVYLCASSFLAGSFTGELFFGEGSRLTVL.

This chain uses TRBV3-1 (or the pseudogene TRBV3-2) with TRBJ2-5, with 8 bases fitting TRBD2. The J segment lost 2 bases and the V segment lost 5 bases, leaving 4 bases of the junction unmatched. This CDR3 has 14 amino acids. Germline lookup yields CDR1 LGHDT and CDR2 YNNKEL (reference sequence). CDR3 nucleotides: TGTGCCAGCAGCTATAGCGGGGCGCAAGAGACCCAGTACTTC. Its protein is CASSYSGAQETQYF.

This sequence joins TRBV27 and TRBJ1-6, with TRBD1 matching over 7 bases. Germline V CDR1 and CDR2: MNHEY, SMNVEV (reference sequence). The CDR3 covers 12 residues. V lost 5 bases, J lost 16 bases, and 8 bases stayed unmatched. CDR3 sequence: CASSPQGEPLHF. DNA for the CDR3: TGTGCCAGCAGTCCCCAGGGGGAACCTCTCCACTTT.

This chain joins TRBV6-2 or TRBV6-3 and TRBJ1-5; 7 bases agree with TRBD1. There are 15 residues in the CDR3. Germline values: CDR1 MNHEY, CDR2 SVGEGT. V gave up 4 bases and J gave up 4 bases; unmatched junction bases: 7. CDR3 nucleotide sequence: TGTGCCAGCAGTTCCCGGACAGGAGTTAATCAGCCCCAGCATTTT. Amino acid sequence: CASSSRTGVNQPQHF.

This clone was detected only a few times. The rearrangement joins TRBV6-5 to TRBJ2-7; 8 bases match TRBD1. Trimming cost V 4 bases and J 2 bases; bases outside gene matches: 4. The CDR3 has 14 residues. CDR1 is MNHEY, CDR2 SVGAGI, per germline. The DNA for the CDR3 is TGTGCCAGCAGTTTAGTGACAGGGGCCTACGAGCAGTACTTC. Amino acids: CASSLVTGAYEQYF.

The V call is TRBV10-2, the J call TRBJ2-3, with D hard to call. V was shortened by 6 bases and J by 0 bases, with 13 bases between the two germline ends. The CDR3 is 15 amino acids. The germline gives CDR1 WSHSY, CDR2 SAAADI. DNA of the CDR3: TGCGCCAGCAGCCCGACACACTTGAGCACAGATACGCAGTATTTT. It translates to CASSPTHLSTDTQYF.

The rearrangement uses TRBV25-1 and TRBJ1-2, with 7 bases fitting TRBD1. The CDR3 is made up of 12 amino acids. The germline CDR1 and CDR2 sequences are MGHDK and SYGVNS. V shed 6 bases, J shed 4 bases, and the junction held 2 bases outside the gene matches. CDR3 DNA: TGTGCCAGCAGGGGACAGCTCTATGGCTACACCTTC. Translating gives CASRGQLYGYTF.

V gene TRBV7-8 combines with J gene TRBJ1-2, with 9 nucleotides matching TRBD1. The V gene's germline CDR1 is SGHVS and CDR2 FQNEAQ. The CDR3 runs 15 residues. The J segment lost 4 bases and the V segment lost 5 bases, leaving 8 bases of the junction unmatched. CDR3 protein: CASSAPSTGGYGYTF. CDR3 nucleotide sequence: TGTGCCAGCAGCGCTCCCTCGACAGGGGGCTATGGCTACACCTTC.

The V call is TRBV3-1 (or the pseudogene TRBV3-2), the J call TRBJ2-2; 7 positions agree with TRBD1. From germline, CDR1 is LGHDT and CDR2 YNNKEL (reference sequence). CDR3 length: 16 amino acids. V shed 1 base, J shed 5 bases, and the junction held 7 bases outside the gene matches. The CDR3 protein is CASSQVVGGGTGELFF. The CDR3 bases are TGTGCCAGCAGCCAAGTTGTAGGGGGCGGAACCGGGGAGCTGTTTTTT.